This T cell receptor (beta chain) comes out of a study of patients and donors after allogeneic stem cell transplantation. Trimming cost V 5 bases and J 0 bases, with 8 bases left between them. This CDR3 comprises 14 residues. TCRdb reanalysed the RT-PCR reads using MiXCR and keeps one entry per CDR3 protein. Of 800,000 to 1,000,000 distinct CDR3 sequences detected, about a sixth appear once; the ten largest clones hold roughly 6%. This clonotype appeared many times. The chain has TRBV12-3 or TRBV12-4 and TRBJ2-1, with TRBD2 as a possible D gene (6 bases). This TCR was recovered from a human donor who was either an allogeneic HSCT recipient or a stem cell or donor lymphocyte infusion donor (not recorded which). It is not recorded whose cells these are; they may come from a transplant donor. Sequenced sample: blood, either unsorted or a sorted T cell fraction (not recorded which). CDR3 DNA sequence: TGTGCCAGCAGTCCGGGGGTCTCCTACAATGAGCAGTTCTTC. Its protein product is CASSPGVSYNEQFF.